Sequencing of this T cell receptor (beta chain) was carried out in a study of CD8 T cells in ankylosing spondylitis. This clonotype showed up just a few times. Its antigen is not identified. General study results and limits: Reactive arthritis synovial fluid and blood were previously reported to contain some motif variants. In ankylosing spondylitis patients, matched synovial fluid reportedly showed significant enrichment of disease-linked clones. Seemingly distinctive of ankylosing spondylitis blood was a TCR beta motif formed by eight highly homologous variants. Disease-linked clones were found to be CD8+ and relatively rare in peripheral blood.

Germline CDR1 LGHDT, CDR2 YNNKEL (reference sequence). This CDR3 has 14 amino acids. Trimming took off 3 bases at V and 7 bases at J, with 13 bases between the two ends. A quantitative 5'-RACE method, one with molecular barcodes, was used to make TCR beta libraries. A single record per CDR3 protein comes from TCRdb applying MiXCR to the 5' RACE reads. The table records 300,000 to 400,000 distinct CDR3 sequences, more than 20% of them present only once. Material for sequencing was blood, either unsorted or a sorted T cell fraction (not recorded which). The sequence was obtained from a male donor with ankylosing spondylitis. J is TRBJ1-5 and V is TRBV3-1, with a weak D call TRBD1 (6 bases). CDR3 in DNA: TGTGCCAGCAGCCATGGGACAAATCGGCAGCCCCAGCATTTT. Amino acids: CASSHGTNRQPQHF.